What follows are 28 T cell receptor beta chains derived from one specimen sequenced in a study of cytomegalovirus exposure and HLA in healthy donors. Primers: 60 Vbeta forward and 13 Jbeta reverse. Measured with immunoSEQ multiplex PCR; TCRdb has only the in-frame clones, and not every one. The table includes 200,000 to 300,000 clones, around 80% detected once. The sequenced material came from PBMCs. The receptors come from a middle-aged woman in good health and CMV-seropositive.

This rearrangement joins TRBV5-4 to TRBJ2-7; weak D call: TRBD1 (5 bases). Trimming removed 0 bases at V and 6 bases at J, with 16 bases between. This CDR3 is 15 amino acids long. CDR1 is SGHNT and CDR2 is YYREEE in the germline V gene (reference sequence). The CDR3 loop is CASSLARAGLAEQYF. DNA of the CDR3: TGTGCCAGCAGCTTGGCTAGGGCAGGGCTGGCCGAGCAGTACTTC.

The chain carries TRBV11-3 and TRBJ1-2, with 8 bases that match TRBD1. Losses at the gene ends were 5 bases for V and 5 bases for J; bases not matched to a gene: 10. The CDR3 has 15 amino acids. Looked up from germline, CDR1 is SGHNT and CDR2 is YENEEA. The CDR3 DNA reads TGTGCCAGCAGCCTGCTACAGGGGGATGAGTATGGCTACACCTTC. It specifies CASSLLQGDEYGYTF.

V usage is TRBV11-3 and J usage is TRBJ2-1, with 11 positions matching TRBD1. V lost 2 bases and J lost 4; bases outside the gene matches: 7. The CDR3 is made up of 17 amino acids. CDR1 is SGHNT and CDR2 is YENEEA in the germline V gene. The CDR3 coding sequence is TGTGCCAGCAGCTTAAGTTCGGGGACAGGGGGATACAATGAGCAGTTCTTC. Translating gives CASSLSSGTGGYNEQFF.

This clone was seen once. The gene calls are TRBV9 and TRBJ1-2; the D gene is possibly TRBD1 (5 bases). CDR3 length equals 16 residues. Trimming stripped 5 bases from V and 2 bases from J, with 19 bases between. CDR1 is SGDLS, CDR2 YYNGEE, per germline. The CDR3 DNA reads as TGTGCCAGCAGAGGATCACCACGCAGGGCGAACTATGGCTACACCTTC. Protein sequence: CASRGSPRRANYGYTF.

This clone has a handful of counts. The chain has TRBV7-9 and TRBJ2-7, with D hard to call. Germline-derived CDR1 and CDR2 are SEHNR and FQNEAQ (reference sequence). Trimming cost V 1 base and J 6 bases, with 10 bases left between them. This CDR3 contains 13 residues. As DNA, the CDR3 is TGTGCCAGCAGCTTAGGAGAGAGGAGCGAGCAGTACTTC. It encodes CASSLGERSEQYF. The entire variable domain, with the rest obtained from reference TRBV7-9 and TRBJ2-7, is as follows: DTGVSQNPRHKITKRGQNVTFRCDPISEHNRLYWYRQTLGQGPEFLTYFQNEAQLEKSRLLSDRFSAERPKGSFSTLEIQRTEQGDSAMYLCASSLGERSEQYFGPGTRLTVT.

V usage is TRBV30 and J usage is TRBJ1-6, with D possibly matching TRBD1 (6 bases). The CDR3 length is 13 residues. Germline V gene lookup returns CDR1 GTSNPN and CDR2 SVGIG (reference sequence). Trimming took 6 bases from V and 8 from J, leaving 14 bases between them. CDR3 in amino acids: CACQGHIDSPLHF. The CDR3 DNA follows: TGTGCCTGCCAGGGACATATAGATTCACCCCTCCACTTT.

CDR3 protein: CASSVFSGGTDTQYF. The CDR3 nucleotides are TGTGCCAGCAGCGTTTTTAGCGGGGGAACAGATACGCAGTATTTT. V and J are TRBV9 and TRBJ2-3, with 9 bases matching TRBD2. V lost 2 bases to trimming and J lost 3 bases; unmatched junction nucleotides: 4. Germline V gene data show CDR1 as SGDLS and CDR2 as YYNGEE. The CDR3 is made up of 15 amino acids.

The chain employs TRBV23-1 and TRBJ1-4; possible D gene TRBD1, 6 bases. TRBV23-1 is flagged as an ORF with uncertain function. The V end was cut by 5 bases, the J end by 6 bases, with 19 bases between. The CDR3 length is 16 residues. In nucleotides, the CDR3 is TGCGCCAGCAGTAACCACAGGGTTGGGGAAGATGAAAAACTGTTTTTT. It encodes CASSNHRVGEDEKLFF.

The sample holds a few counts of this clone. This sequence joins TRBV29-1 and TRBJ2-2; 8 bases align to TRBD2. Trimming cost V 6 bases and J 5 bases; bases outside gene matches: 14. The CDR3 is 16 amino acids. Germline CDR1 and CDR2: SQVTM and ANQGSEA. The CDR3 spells CSVELGGGRGTGELFF. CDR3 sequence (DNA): TGCAGCGTGGAACTGGGCGGGGGGCGAGGGACCGGGGAGCTGTTTTTT.

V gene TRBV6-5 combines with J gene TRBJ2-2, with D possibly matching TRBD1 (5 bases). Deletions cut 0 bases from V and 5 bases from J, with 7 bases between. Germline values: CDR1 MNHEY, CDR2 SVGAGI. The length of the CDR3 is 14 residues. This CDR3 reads CASSYSRDTGELFF. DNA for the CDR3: TGTGCCAGCAGTTACTCCAGGGATACCGGGGAGCTGTTTTTT.

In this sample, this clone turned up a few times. CDR3 region: CASSITGRGNQPQHF. CDR3 DNA: TGTGCCAGTAGTATAACAGGGAGGGGGAATCAGCCCCAGCATTTT. The gene calls are TRBV19 and TRBJ1-5; tentative D call: TRBD1 (6 bases). Germline CDR1 is LNHDA and CDR2 is SQIVND (reference sequence). V lost 2 bases and J lost 4, with 12 bases in between. The CDR3 is 15 residues long.

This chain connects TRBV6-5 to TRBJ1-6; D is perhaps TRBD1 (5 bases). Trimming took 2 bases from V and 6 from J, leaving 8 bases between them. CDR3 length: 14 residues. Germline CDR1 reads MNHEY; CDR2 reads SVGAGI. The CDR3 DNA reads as TGTGCCAGCAGTTACAGGGGAGGTAATTCACCCCTCCACTTT. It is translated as CASSYRGGNSPLHF.

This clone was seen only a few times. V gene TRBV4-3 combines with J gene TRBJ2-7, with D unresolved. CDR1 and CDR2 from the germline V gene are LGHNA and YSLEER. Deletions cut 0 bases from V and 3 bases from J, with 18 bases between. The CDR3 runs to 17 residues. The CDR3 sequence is CASSQESAAPSLYEQYF. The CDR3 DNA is TGCGCCAGCAGCCAAGAGTCGGCGGCACCTTCGCTCTACGAGCAGTACTTC.

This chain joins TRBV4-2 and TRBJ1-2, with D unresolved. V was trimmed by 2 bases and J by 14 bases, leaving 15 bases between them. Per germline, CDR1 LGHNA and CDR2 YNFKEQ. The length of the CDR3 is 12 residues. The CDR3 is CASSQRLLERTF. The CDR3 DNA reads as TGTGCCAGCAGCCAACGACTCCTCGAAAGGACCTTC.

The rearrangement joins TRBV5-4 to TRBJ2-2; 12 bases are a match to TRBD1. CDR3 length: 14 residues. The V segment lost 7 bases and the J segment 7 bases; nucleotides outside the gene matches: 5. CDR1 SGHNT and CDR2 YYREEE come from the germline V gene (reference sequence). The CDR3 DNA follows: TGTGCCAGCGCCGGGACAGGGGGCGTCGGGGAGCTGTTTTTT. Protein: CASAGTGGVGELFF.

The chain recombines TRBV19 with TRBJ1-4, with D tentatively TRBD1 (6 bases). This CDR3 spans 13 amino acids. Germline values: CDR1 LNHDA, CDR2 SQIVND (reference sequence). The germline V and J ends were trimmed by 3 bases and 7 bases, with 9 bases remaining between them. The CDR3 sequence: CASSIGGGEKLFF. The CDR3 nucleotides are TGTGCCAGTAGTATTGGGGGCGGTGAAAAACTGTTTTTT. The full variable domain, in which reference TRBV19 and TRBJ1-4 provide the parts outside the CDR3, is DGGITQSPKYLFRKEGQNVTLSCEQNLNHDAMYWYRQDPGQGLRLIYYSQIVNDFQKGDIAEGYSVSREKKESFPLTVTSAQKNPTAFYLCASSIGGGEKLFFGSGTQLSVL.

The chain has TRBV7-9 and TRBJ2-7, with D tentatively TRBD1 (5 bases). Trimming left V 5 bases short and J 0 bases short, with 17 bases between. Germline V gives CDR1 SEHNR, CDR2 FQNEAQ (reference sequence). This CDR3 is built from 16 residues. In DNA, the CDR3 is TGTGCCAGCAGCCTCTTCCAGGGCTACCCCTCCTACGAGCAGTACTTC. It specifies CASSLFQGYPSYEQYF.

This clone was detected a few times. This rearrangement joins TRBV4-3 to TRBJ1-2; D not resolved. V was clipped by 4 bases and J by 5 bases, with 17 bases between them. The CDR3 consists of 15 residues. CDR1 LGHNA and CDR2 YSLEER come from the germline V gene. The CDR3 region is CASSLSAGEVYGYTF. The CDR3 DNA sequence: TGCGCCAGCAGCCTCAGTGCCGGGGAGGTTTATGGCTACACCTTC.

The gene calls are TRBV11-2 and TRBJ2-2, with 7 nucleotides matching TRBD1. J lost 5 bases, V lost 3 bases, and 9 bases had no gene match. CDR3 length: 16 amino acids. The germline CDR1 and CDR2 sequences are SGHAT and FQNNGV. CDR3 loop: CASSFPRDSTTGELFF. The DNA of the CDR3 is TGTGCCAGCAGCTTTCCTAGGGACAGTACAACCGGGGAGCTGTTTTTT.

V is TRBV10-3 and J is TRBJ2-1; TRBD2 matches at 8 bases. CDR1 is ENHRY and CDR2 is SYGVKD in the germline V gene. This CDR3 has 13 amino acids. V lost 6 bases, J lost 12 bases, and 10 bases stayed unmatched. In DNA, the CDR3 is TGTGCCATCAGCGGGGGGGAACCTGATGTGCAGTTCTTC. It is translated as CAISGGEPDVQFF.

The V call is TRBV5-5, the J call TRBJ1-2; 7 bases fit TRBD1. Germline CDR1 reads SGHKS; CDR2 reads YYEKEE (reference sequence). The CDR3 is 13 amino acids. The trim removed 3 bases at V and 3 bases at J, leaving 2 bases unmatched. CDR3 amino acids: CASSSTGDYGYTF. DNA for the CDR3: TGTGCCAGCAGCTCCACAGGGGACTATGGCTACACCTTC.

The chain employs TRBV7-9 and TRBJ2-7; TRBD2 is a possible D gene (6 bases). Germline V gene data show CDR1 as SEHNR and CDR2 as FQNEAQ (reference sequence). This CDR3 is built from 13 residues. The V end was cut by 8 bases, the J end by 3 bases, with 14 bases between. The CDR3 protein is CASLAPGGYEQYF. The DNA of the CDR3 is TGTGCCAGCCTTGCTCCCGGGGGCTACGAGCAGTACTTC.

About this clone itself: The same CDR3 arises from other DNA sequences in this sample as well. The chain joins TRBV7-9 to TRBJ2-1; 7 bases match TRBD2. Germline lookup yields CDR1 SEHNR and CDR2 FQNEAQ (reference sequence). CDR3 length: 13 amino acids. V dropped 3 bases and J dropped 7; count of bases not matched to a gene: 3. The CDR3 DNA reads TGTGCCAGCAGCTTGGGGGGAGGGAATGAGCAGTTCTTC. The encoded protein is CASSLGGGNEQFF.

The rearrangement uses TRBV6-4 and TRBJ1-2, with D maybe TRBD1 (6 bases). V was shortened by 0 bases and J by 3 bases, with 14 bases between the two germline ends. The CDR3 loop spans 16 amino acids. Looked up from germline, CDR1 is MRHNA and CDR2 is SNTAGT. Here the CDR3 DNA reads TGTGCCAGCAGTGACTCATACAGGGACCCACACTATGGCTACACCTTC. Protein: CASSDSYRDPHYGYTF.

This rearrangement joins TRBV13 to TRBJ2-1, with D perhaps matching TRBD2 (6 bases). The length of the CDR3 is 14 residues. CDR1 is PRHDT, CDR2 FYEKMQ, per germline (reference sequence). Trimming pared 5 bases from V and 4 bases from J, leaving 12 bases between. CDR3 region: CASSPPGSYNEQFF. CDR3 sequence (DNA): TGTGCCAGCAGCCCGCCCGGGAGTTACAATGAGCAGTTCTTC.

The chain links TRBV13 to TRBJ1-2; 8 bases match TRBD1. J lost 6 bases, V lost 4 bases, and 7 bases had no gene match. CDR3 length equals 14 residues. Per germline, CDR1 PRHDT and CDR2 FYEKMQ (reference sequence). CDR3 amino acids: CASSSLTGADGYTF. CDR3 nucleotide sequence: TGTGCCAGCAGCTCCCTGACAGGGGCGGATGGCTACACCTTC.

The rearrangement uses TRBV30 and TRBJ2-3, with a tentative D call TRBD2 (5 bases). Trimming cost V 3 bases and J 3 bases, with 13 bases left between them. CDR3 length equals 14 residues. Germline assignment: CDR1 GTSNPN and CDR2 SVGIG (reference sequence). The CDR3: CAWSPGRVTDTQYF. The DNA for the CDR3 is TGTGCCTGGAGCCCCGGGCGGGTAACAGATACGCAGTATTTT.

As DNA, the CDR3 is TGTGCCAGCAGCTTAGGACCTGGGAGGACTGAAGCTTTCTTT. Protein: CASSLGPGRTEAFF. The rearrangement links TRBV7-9 to TRBJ1-1; D call uncertain. Trimming cost V 1 base and J 5 bases, with 11 bases left between them. The CDR3 contains 14 residues. The germline V gene encodes CDR1 SEHNR and CDR2 FQNEAQ (reference sequence). Using reference TRBV7-9 and TRBJ1-1 for the parts outside the CDR3, the full variable domain is DTGVSQNPRHKITKRGQNVTFRCDPISEHNRLYWYRQTLGQGPEFLTYFQNEAQLEKSRLLSDRFSAERPKGSFSTLEIQRTEQGDSAMYLCASSLGPGRTEAFFGQGTRLTVV.